This TCR beta chain was sequenced during a study of T cells in tuberculosis. About the research overall: This South African cohort compared adolescents with or without latent tuberculosis against adults with active tuberculosis. Study-wide points: A GMM-specific repertoire classifier reached roughly 86% accuracy, AUROC 0.85 to 0.95. GMM-specific TCRs were nearer to active tuberculosis alpha repertoires, suggesting expansion.

Germline CDR1 is SNHLY and CDR2 is FYNNEI. The CDR3 spans 16 residues. The V gene lost 0 bases and the J gene lost 0 bases, with 11 bases spanning the gap. This clone was seen a handful of times. Antigen unknown. Repertoires were generated with immunoSEQ multiplex PCR, while TCRdb's copy carries only in-frame clones and drops some. The repertoire holds some 34,000 clones, with 80% to 95% as singletons. V and J are TRBV2 and TRBJ1-2; D gene unclear. The sample was PBMCs. The TCR originated in a donor between 5 and 29 years old with latent tuberculosis or without tuberculosis infection. Some clones in this sample may be carry-over from other donors' samples. This chain's CDR3 is CASSEALDSTNYGYTF. CDR3 nucleotides: TGTGCCAGCAGTGAAGCGCTAGACTCCACTAACTATGGCTACACCTTC.